This T cell receptor (beta chain) originates from a study of T-cell memory formation after mild COVID-19. Study as a whole: The study found TCR clusters largely donor specific.

UMIs and sample barcodes were carried by the TCR alpha and TCR beta cDNA libraries that 5'RACE produced using constant-segment primers. TCRdb reprocessed the 5' RACE reads with MiXCR, giving one entry per CDR3 protein. Among nearly 110,000 distinct CDR3 sequences, 9.5% to 15% were seen once, and the ten largest hold about 27%. Regarding this clonotype: The antigen is unknown.

Study-wide findings and caveats: Among CD4+ contracting clones, most were CM and EM, and CD8+ ones EMRA. Day 15 to 85 contractors were CD4/CD8 balanced; later expanders leaned CD4+.

This CDR3 has 11 residues. The receptor comes from an adult woman who had mild COVID-19 (a few samples of this study predate the infection). Cell type and time point are not known. The chain combines TRBV7-1 with TRBJ2-7, with a tentative D call TRBD1 (6 bases). TRBV7-1 falls under the ORF class, with uncertain function. Source material: PBMCs or a T cell subset sorted from them (not recorded which). CDR3: CVWKGAYEQYF. CDR3 DNA: TGTGTCTGGAAGGGGGCCTACGAGCAGTACTTC.